This T cell receptor (beta chain) was profiled in a study of technical replicates of blood from several donors. Trimming took 5 bases from V and 6 from J, leaving 8 bases between them. Per the germline V gene, CDR1 is SSHAT and CDR2 is FNYEAQ (reference sequence). There are 12 residues in the CDR3. Method: immunoSEQ multiplex PCR; TCRdb's copy keeps in-frame clones and lacks some. The sample contains more than 90,000 clones, 95% of which appear only once. The sequence was obtained from a human donor in good health. The material sequenced was T cells isolated from PBMCs. The chain recombines TRBV7-7 with TRBJ2-1, with D possibly being TRBD1 (5 bases). This CDR3 reads CASSADSNEQFF. The CDR3 coding sequence is TGTGCCAGCAGCGCTGACAGCAATGAGCAGTTCTTC.